This TCR beta chain was observed in a study of blood T cell repertoires in COVID-19. Study details: Researchers got acute and convalescent COVID-19 samples from the United States, Italy and Spain. T cells, B-cell-depleted T cells, or PBMCs supplied cDNA or gDNA.

Generated by immunoSEQ multiplex PCR, the TCRdb table keeps only in-frame clones and is missing some. In the table there are about 250,000 clones, 80% to 90% of which are singletons. Participants were aged 18 to 89 years from around 26 US areas. Symptom resolution, clearance, or two negative PCRs marked donors in Cohort 3 as recovered. V shed 5 bases and J shed 2 bases, with 19 bases lying between them. There are 17 residues in the CDR3. From germline, CDR1 is SGHTA and CDR2 FQGTGA. Material for sequencing was PBMCs or T cells enriched from blood (not recorded which). The sequence came from a man between 40 and 49 years old who had recovered from COVID-19. The chain uses TRBV7-3 and TRBJ2-1; D gene ambiguous. CDR3: CASSPNPGEPTYNEQFF. The CDR3 DNA sequence: TGTGCCAGCAGCCCAAACCCGGGTGAGCCTACCTACAATGAGCAGTTCTTC.